Below are 8 T cell receptor beta chains sequenced from a single sample in a study of regulatory T cells in long-lasting Graves disease. Time point given: newly diagnosed GD, antithyroid drugs for less than 3 months. PBMC-derived RNA was used for the TCR library. Construction of the TCR beta libraries employed iRepertoire HTBI primers in conjunction with Arm-PCR of CDR3 regions. TCRdb recomputed calls from the multiplex PCR reads with MiXCR, one row per CDR3 protein. The top ten clones hold approximately 12% of a sample with hundreds of thousands of distinct CDR3 sequences, roughly 15% of them seen once. These data also featured in a second study, about T cells in Graves' hyperthyroidism and ophthalmopathy.

The material sequenced was peripheral blood mononuclear cells (PBMCs), taken at new diagnosis, from a patient treated with antithyroid drugs. These receptors were collected from a man between 18 and 29 years old with Graves disease.

This clonotype has a count of ten or more. The chain carries TRBV20-1 and TRBJ2-3, with D hard to call. Trimming cost V 0 bases and J 2 bases, with 6 bases left between them. This CDR3 is built from 13 residues. Per the germline V gene, CDR1 is DFQATT and CDR2 is SNEGSKA (reference sequence). The CDR3, as DNA: TGCAGTGCTAGAGATCCGATCACAGATACGCAGTATTTT. It translates to CSARDPITDTQYF.

This clonotype was counted many times. V gene TRBV3-1 combines with J gene TRBJ1-1; D is possibly TRBD1 (5 bases). Germline V lookup: CDR1 LGHDT, CDR2 YNNKEL (reference sequence). The CDR3 consists of 14 residues. The V gene lost 1 base and the J gene lost 4 bases, with 10 bases spanning the gap. The CDR3 bases are TGTGCCAGCAGCCAAGGACACGGGGGCACTGAAGCTTTCTTT. Its translation: CASSQGHGGTEAFF.

The chain uses TRBV20-1 and TRBJ2-3; 11 positions agree with TRBD2. The V segment lost 6 bases and the J segment 1 base; nucleotides outside the gene matches: 18. Germline V gene data show CDR1 as DFQATT and CDR2 as SNEGSKA (reference sequence). The CDR3 has 19 amino acids. CDR3 nucleotides: TGCAGTGCCTCCCCCCTGACTAGCGGGATGGTTGCGGGCACAGATACGCAGTATTTT. It codes for CSASPLTSGMVAGTDTQYF.

With regard to this clonotype: A read error is possible here, since a much larger clone lies one base away. The V call is TRBV7-2, the J call TRBJ2-1; D unclear. Per the germline V gene, CDR1 is SGHTA and CDR2 is FQGNSA. The CDR3 has 16 amino acids. CDR3 bases: TGTGCCTGCAGCTTAGAATGGGTCGGGCCCTACAATGAGCAGTTCTTC. It yields the protein CACSLEWVGPYNEQFF.

This chain uses TRBV6-2 or TRBV6-3 with TRBJ2-5; TRBD1 or TRBD2 may be the D gene (6 bases each). V was clipped by 5 bases and J by 5 bases, with 21 bases between them. CDR3 length: 16 amino acids. The V gene's germline CDR1 is MNHEY and CDR2 SVGEGT. This CDR3 is CASSRPEGVGVETQYF. CDR3 nucleotide sequence: TGTGCCAGCAGTCGGCCGGAGGGGGTGGGGGTGGAGACCCAGTACTTC.

For this clonotype: This may stem from a read error, because a much larger clone lies one nucleotide away. This chain uses TRBV7-9 with TRBJ2-7; TRBD1 might be the D (6 bases). Between the trimmed V and J ends, which lost 4 bases and 7 bases, there was a span of 17 bases. The CDR3 spans 14 residues. In germline, CDR1 is SEHNR, CDR2 FQNEAQ (reference sequence). The DNA of the CDR3 is TGTGCCAGCAGCTCGGACTGGGAGAGGGGGGAGCAGTACTTC. Its protein is CASSSDWERGEQYF.

This clonotype has at least ten counts. J is TRBJ2-5 and V is TRBV7-3; weak D call: TRBD1 (6 bases). The germline V gene has CDR1 SGHTA and CDR2 FQGTGA. The CDR3 spans 14 residues. Trimming took off 4 bases at V and 4 bases at J, with 13 bases between the two ends. In DNA, the CDR3 is TGTGCCAGCAGCTCAACAGGGAGTGGAGAGACCCAGTACTTC. This codes for CASSSTGSGETQYF.

This clonotype was found many times. V is TRBV6-2 or TRBV6-3 and J is TRBJ1-5; TRBD1 might be the D (6 bases). CDR1 MNHEY and CDR2 SVGEGT come from the germline V gene. V was pared by 8 bases and J by 1 base, with 12 bases between. The CDR3 totals 14 residues. DNA of the CDR3: TGTGCCAGCTACAGGGTAGGAAGCAATCAGCCCCAGCATTTT. This codes for CASYRVGSNQPQHF.